The T cell receptor (beta chain) described here comes from a study of molecular identifiers for immune sequencing clone quantification. From the PCR reads, TCRdb called clonotypes with MiXCR, one entry per CDR3 protein. The data hold about 510,000 distinct CDR3 sequences, with around 23% observed a single time. Comment on this clonotype: Just one base apart from a much larger clone, this may be a read error.

There are 13 residues in the CDR3. CDR1 and CDR2 from the germline V gene are SQVTM and ANQGSEA. Sorting selected naive CD8 T cells with a CD8+CD4-CCR7+CD45RA+ phenotype. Sequences were obtained from naive CD8+ T cells from blood, with Jurkat cell RNA spiked in. Subset described: FACS-sorted CD8+CD4-CCR7+CD45RA+ naive T cells. The chain links TRBV29-1 to TRBJ2-5; the D is unclear. This receptor was identified in a human donor in good health. Some libraries in this study had Jurkat cell RNA spiked in. Written as DNA, the CDR3 is TGCAGCGTTGATGTCCGGAACCAAGAGCCCCAGTACTTC. This translates into CSVDVRNQEPQYF.